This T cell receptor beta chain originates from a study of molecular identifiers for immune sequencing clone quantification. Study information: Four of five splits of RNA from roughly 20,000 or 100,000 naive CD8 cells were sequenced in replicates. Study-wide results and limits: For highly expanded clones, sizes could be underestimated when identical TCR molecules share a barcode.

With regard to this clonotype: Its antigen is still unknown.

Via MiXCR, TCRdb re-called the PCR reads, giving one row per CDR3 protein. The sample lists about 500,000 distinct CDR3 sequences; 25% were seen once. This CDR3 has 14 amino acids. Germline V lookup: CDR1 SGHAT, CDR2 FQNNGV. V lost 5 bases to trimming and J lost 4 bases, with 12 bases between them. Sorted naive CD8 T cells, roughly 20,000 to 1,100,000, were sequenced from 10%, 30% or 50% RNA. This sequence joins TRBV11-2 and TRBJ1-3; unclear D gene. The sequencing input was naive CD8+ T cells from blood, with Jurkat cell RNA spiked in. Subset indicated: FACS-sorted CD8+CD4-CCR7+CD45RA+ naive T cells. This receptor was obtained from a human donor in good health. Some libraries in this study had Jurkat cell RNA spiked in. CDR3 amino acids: CASSPSLGGNTIYF. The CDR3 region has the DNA TGTGCCAGCAGCCCTAGCCTCGGCGGAAACACCATATATTTT.